A single sample gave rise to the 3 T cell receptor beta chains below, sequenced in a study of neurological immune-mediated disorders. TCRdb reprocessed the 5' RACE reads via MiXCR and lists one record per CDR3 protein. The table includes 64,000 or so distinct CDR3 sequences, around 9.6% detected once. Documented time point: longitudinal time-point 1 (baseline). Sequenced material: PBMCs. The receptors come from a man under 40 in good health.

This clonotype has only a few counts. This sequence joins TRBV25-1 and TRBJ1-1; D gene uncertain. Looked up from germline, CDR1 is MGHDK and CDR2 is SYGVNS. Trimming removed 5 bases from V and 0 bases from J, with 10 bases in between. The CDR3 spans 14 residues. The CDR3 coding sequence is TGTGCCAGCAGTCGAGGAAACATGAACACTGAAGCTTTCTTT. This translates into CASSRGNMNTEAFF.

In its sample, this clonotype was seen many times. The chain combines TRBV6-5 with TRBJ2-1, with D hard to call. CDR1 is MNHEY, CDR2 SVGAGI, per germline. This CDR3 contains 12 residues. The V end lost 4 bases, the J end lost 8 bases, and 9 bases lay between the germline ends. CDR3 DNA sequence: TGTGCCAGCAGTTGGGGTAAGGATGAGCAGTTCTTC. The encoded protein is CASSWGKDEQFF.

This clonotype was counted at least ten times. The J gene is TRBJ1-1, the V gene TRBV5-1; D remains unclear. The germline CDR1 and CDR2 sequences are SGHRS and YFSETQ. This CDR3 is 16 amino acids long. With 2 bases removed from V and 0 bases from J, the gap between germline ends came to 14 bases. The CDR3 is CASSFLDRTMNTEAFF. The CDR3 DNA follows: TGCGCCAGCAGCTTCCTGGACCGAACCATGAACACTGAAGCTTTCTTT. The full variable domain, completed using reference TRBV5-1 and TRBJ1-1, is KAGVTQTPRYLIKTRGQQVTLSCSPISGHRSVSWYQQTPGQGLQFLFEYFSETQRNKGNFPGRFSGRQFSNSRSEMNVSTLELGDSALYLCASSFLDRTMNTEAFFGQGTRLTVV.